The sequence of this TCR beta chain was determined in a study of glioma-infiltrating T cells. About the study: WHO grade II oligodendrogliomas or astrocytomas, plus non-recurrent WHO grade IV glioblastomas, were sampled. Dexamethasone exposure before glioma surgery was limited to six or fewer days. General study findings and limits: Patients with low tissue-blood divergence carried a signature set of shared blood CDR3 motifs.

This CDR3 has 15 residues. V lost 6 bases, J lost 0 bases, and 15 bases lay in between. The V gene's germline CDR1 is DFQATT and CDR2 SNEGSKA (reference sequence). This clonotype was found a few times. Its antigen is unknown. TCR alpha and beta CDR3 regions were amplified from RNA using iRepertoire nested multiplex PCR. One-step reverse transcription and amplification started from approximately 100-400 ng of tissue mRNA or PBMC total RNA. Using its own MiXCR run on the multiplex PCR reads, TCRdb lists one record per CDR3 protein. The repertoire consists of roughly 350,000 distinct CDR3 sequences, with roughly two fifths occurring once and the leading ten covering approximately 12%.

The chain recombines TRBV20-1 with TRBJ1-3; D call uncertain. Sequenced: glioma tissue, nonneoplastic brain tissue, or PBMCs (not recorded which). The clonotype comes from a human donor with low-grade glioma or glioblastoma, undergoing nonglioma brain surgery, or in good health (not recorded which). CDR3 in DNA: TGCAGTGCGGACGGACTCCGGAGCTCTGGAAACACCATATATTTT. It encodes CSADGLRSSGNTIYF.